The 28 T cell receptor beta chains reported below all come from one sample, sequenced in a study of cytomegalovirus exposure and HLA in healthy donors. Researchers ran the PCR with 60 Vbeta and 13 Jbeta primers. Measured with immunoSEQ multiplex PCR; TCRdb has only the in-frame clones, and not every one. This table has approximately 140,000 clones, around 79% appearing once. The source material was PBMCs. These receptors all come from a man aged 18 to 30 in good health and CMV-seronegative.

The chain has TRBV7-2 and TRBJ2-2; maybe TRBD1 (5 bases). Between the trimmed V and J ends, which lost 7 bases and 6 bases, there was a span of 21 bases. CDR1 is SGHTA, CDR2 FQGNSA, per germline. The length of the CDR3 is 16 residues. The CDR3 reads CASKGANPRVPGELFF. CDR3 nucleotides: TGTGCCAGCAAAGGGGCCAATCCCAGGGTGCCCGGGGAGCTGTTTTTT. Full variable domain (rest looked up from reference TRBV7-2 and TRBJ2-2): GAGVSQSPSNKVTEKGKDVELRCDPISGHTALYWYRQSLGQGLEFLIYFQGNSAPDKSGLPSDRFSAERTGGSVSTLTIQRTQQEDSAVYLCASKGANPRVPGELFFGEGSRLTVL.

The chain employs TRBV11-2 and TRBJ2-1; TRBD2 aligns across 9 bases. The CDR3 runs 15 residues. Trimming took 3 bases from V and 8 from J; bases not matched to a gene: 8. Germline lookup yields CDR1 SGHAT and CDR2 FQNNGV. The CDR3 region has the DNA TGTGCCAGCAGCTTTGTGGGGGGACTAGCCGATGAGCAGTTCTTC. Its protein product is CASSFVGGLADEQFF.

This clone occurred a few times. The V call is TRBV27, the J call TRBJ1-2, with D unresolved. CDR1 and CDR2 (germline): MNHEY, SMNVEV (reference sequence). Deletions cut 5 bases from V and 5 bases from J, with 21 bases between. This CDR3 is 16 amino acids long. CDR3 in amino acids: CASSLSPGGLIYGYTF. The CDR3 bases are TGTGCCAGCAGTCTCTCACCCGGAGGGCTTATTTATGGCTACACCTTC.

The chain couples TRBV11-1 to TRBJ2-2; D is undetermined. The length of the CDR3 is 15 residues. CDR1 is SGHAT and CDR2 is FQDESV in the germline V gene (reference sequence). V gave up 5 bases and J gave up 1 base, with 11 bases separating them. CDR3 coding DNA: TGTGCCAGCAGCCCGGGTCTGGGGAACACCGGGGAGCTGTTTTTT. Encoded protein: CASSPGLGNTGELFF. Based on the CDR3 plus reference TRBV11-1 and TRBJ2-2, the full variable domain is EAEVAQSPRYKITEKSQAVAFWCDPISGHATLYWYRQILGQGPELLVQFQDESVVDDSQLPKDRFSAERLKGVDSTLKIQPAELGDSAMYLCASSPGLGNTGELFFGEGSRLTVL.

The table lists this clone with a few counts. This sequence joins TRBV27 and TRBJ2-7; D is possibly TRBD2 (6 bases). CDR1 is MNHEY, CDR2 SMNVEV, per germline (reference sequence). The CDR3 totals 12 residues. Trimming pared 6 bases from V and 6 bases from J, leaving 12 bases between. The CDR3 is CASSLPGGEQYF. CDR3 nucleotide sequence: TGTGCCAGCAGCCTACCCGGGGGCGAGCAGTACTTC.

The J gene is TRBJ1-4, the V gene TRBV9, with a weak D call TRBD1 (6 bases). Trimming stripped 0 bases from V and 8 bases from J, with 17 bases between. Germline assignment: CDR1 SGDLS and CDR2 YYNGEE. CDR3 length: 16 amino acids. CDR3 DNA sequence: TGTGCCAGCAGCGTAGATACGGGGGGACACCCGGAAAAACTGTTTTTT. It yields the protein CASSVDTGGHPEKLFF. The whole variable domain, remainder taken from reference TRBV9 and TRBJ1-4, is DSGVTQTPKHLITATGQRVTLRCSPRSGDLSVYWYQQSLDQGLQFLIQYYNGEERAKGNILERFSAQQFPDLHSELNLSSLELGDSALYFCASSVDTGGHPEKLFFGSGTQLSVL.

The CDR3 region is CASSEAAYGYTF. The CDR3 DNA reads TGCGCCAGCAGCGAGGCTGCTTATGGCTACACCTTC. This chain links TRBV5-1 with TRBJ1-2; no clear D. This CDR3 is 12 amino acids long. Germline V gives CDR1 SGHRS, CDR2 YFSETQ. The V gene lost 4 bases and the J gene lost 5 bases, with 9 bases spanning the gap. Full variable domain (missing parts from reference TRBV5-1 and TRBJ1-2): KAGVTQTPRYLIKTRGQQVTLSCSPISGHRSVSWYQQTPGQGLQFLFEYFSETQRNKGNFPGRFSGRQFSNSRSEMNVSTLELGDSALYLCASSEAAYGYTFGSGTRLTVV.

In DNA form, the CDR3 reads TGTGCCAGCAGCGTCGACCCCCAGGGGGCTAAAAAGCAGTACTTC. Its translation: CASSVDPQGAKKQYF. The chain employs TRBV9 and TRBJ2-7, with TRBD1 matching 8 bases. The CDR3 spans 15 residues. Germline V gene lookup returns CDR1 SGDLS and CDR2 YYNGEE. Losses at the gene ends were 2 bases for V and 8 bases for J; bases not matched to a gene: 12.

This clone was seen only once. The rearrangement uses TRBV18 and TRBJ1-5, with D possibly TRBD1 on 5 matching bases. The CDR3 is 15 amino acids. Trimming cost V 6 bases and J 9 bases, with 21 bases left between them. The germline gives CDR1 KGHSH, CDR2 LQKENI. CDR3 amino acids: CASSEGPVATLPQHF. The DNA of the CDR3 is TGTGCCAGCTCGGAGGGACCGGTGGCAACCCTGCCCCAGCATTTT.

The V gene is TRBV6-5, the J gene TRBJ1-1, with D unclear. The CDR3 consists of 13 residues. V dropped 0 bases and J dropped 10 bases, with 12 bases sitting between them. Germline values: CDR1 MNHEY, CDR2 SVGAGI. The CDR3, as DNA: TGTGCCAGCAGTTACTCTGCAGGCGGGAGAGCTTTCTTT. This translates into CASSYSAGGRAFF.

Turning to this clone: The identical CDR3 is also encoded by other nucleotide sequences in the sample. This chain connects TRBV5-1 to TRBJ2-5, with TRBD1 matching over 10 bases. V shed 2 bases, J shed 3 bases, and the junction held 4 bases outside the gene matches. Looked up from germline, CDR1 is SGHRS and CDR2 is YFSETQ. This CDR3 spans 15 amino acids. The CDR3 sequence: CASSLKTGGEETQYF. The CDR3 DNA reads as TGCGCCAGCAGCTTAAAGACAGGGGGCGAAGAGACCCAGTACTTC.

This chain uses TRBV5-1 with TRBJ2-1; D is perhaps TRBD2 (5 bases). V lost 5 bases and J 8 bases, leaving 20 bases between the germline ends. Germline CDR1 SGHRS, CDR2 YFSETQ. CDR3 size: 15 residues. CDR3 sequence reads: CASSSRDLRGHEQFF. The CDR3 region has the DNA TGCGCCAGCAGTTCCCGGGATTTACGAGGACATGAGCAGTTCTTC.

CDR3: CASSLGLQGWETQYF. CDR3 in DNA: TGTGCCAGCAGCTTGGGTTTGCAGGGCTGGGAGACCCAGTACTTC. J is TRBJ2-5 and V is TRBV5-6; D may be TRBD1 (5 bases). Germline V CDR1 and CDR2: SGHDT, YYEEEE. Trimming left V 0 bases short and J 5 bases short, with 14 bases between. The CDR3 runs to 15 residues. Complete variable domain (other parts from reference TRBV5-6 and TRBJ2-5): DAGVTQSPTHLIKTRGQQVTLRCSPKSGHDTVSWYQQALGQGPQFIFQYYEEEERQRGNFPDRFSGHQFPNYSSELNVNALLLGDSALYLCASSLGLQGWETQYFGPGTRLLVL.

This clone was observed a single time. The gene calls are TRBV18 and TRBJ1-3; D is uncertain. The CDR3 consists of 16 residues. The germline gives CDR1 KGHSH, CDR2 LQKENI. V lost 2 bases to trimming and J lost 0 bases, with 11 bases between them. The CDR3 DNA is TGTGCCAGCTCACCATTGGGCACCGGCTCTGGAAACACCATATATTTT. This gives the protein CASSPLGTGSGNTIYF.

Concerning this clone itself: The junction departs from the called germline gene at one end, perhaps through a read error. J is TRBJ1-2 and V is TRBV7-9, with D maybe TRBD1 (6 bases). The germline CDR1 and CDR2 sequences are SEHNR and FQNEAQ (reference sequence). The CDR3 contains 14 residues. The CDR3: CSSSFADRRSGYTF. CDR3 coding DNA: TGTTCCAGCAGCTTTGCGGACAGAAGGAGCGGCTACACCTTC.

V usage is TRBV15 and J usage is TRBJ1-2, with unresolved D. The germline CDR1 and CDR2 sequences are LNHNV and YYDKDF (reference sequence). This CDR3 is built from 16 residues. V gave up 0 bases and J gave up 0 bases, with 11 bases separating them. In DNA, the CDR3 is TGTGCCACCAGCAGAGATCGACGTGACTCTAACTATGGCTACACCTTC. It codes for CATSRDRRDSNYGYTF. The full variable domain, in which reference TRBV15 and TRBJ1-2 provide the parts outside the CDR3, is DAMVIQNPRYQVTQFGKPVTLSCSQTLNHNVMYWYQQKSSQAPKLLFHYYDKDFNNEADTPDNFQSRRPNTSFCFLDIRSPGLGDTAMYLCATSRDRRDSNYGYTFGSGTRLTVV.

This sequence joins TRBV6-6 and TRBJ1-6; TRBD1 aligns across 8 bases. Germline CDR1 MNHNY, CDR2 SVGAGI (reference sequence). CDR3 length equals 14 residues. J gave up 9 bases and V 7 bases, and 8 bases lay outside the gene matches. CDR3 residues: CASNRQGKGSPLHF. The CDR3 DNA reads TGTGCCAGCAACAGACAGGGGAAGGGTTCACCCCTCCACTTT.

J is TRBJ1-3 and V is TRBV18, with D perhaps TRBD1 (5 bases). The CDR3 sequence is 17 residues long. V was cut by 1 base and J by 0 bases, with 13 bases left in between. Germline V lookup: CDR1 KGHSH, CDR2 LQKENI. CDR3 amino acids: CASSPLAGTDSGNTIYF. In DNA form, the CDR3 reads TGTGCCAGCTCACCACTTGCTGGGACTGACTCTGGAAACACCATATATTTT.

The chain uses TRBV5-1 and TRBJ2-2, with 10 bases lining up with TRBD1. This CDR3 contains 15 residues. The germline CDR1 and CDR2 sequences are SGHRS and YFSETQ. V shed 1 base, J shed 7 bases, and the junction held 4 bases outside the gene matches. The CDR3 DNA reads as TGCGCCAGCAGCTTGTATGGGACAGGGGACGGGGAGCTGTTTTTT. It yields the protein CASSLYGTGDGELFF.

The rearrangement joins TRBV6-6 to TRBJ2-5; 9 bases line up with TRBD1. The V and J ends lost 2 bases and 1 base, in that order; junction bases with no gene match: 5. Per germline, CDR1 MNHNY and CDR2 SVGAGI (reference sequence). The CDR3 length is 16 residues. The CDR3 nucleotides are TGTGCCAGCAGTTACCGAGGGACAGGGAGCCAAGAGACCCAGTACTTC. This sequence encodes CASSYRGTGSQETQYF.

This sequence joins TRBV7-8 and TRBJ1-2; D is ambiguous. The CDR3 length is 14 residues. The V and J ends lost 8 bases and 6 bases respectively, with 19 bases between them. Germline V gives CDR1 SGHVS, CDR2 FQNEAQ. The CDR3 protein is CASSGSLASDGYTF. In DNA form, the CDR3 reads TGTGCCAGCTCCGGGTCTTTAGCCTCGGATGGCTACACCTTC.

This clone was recorded many times. The rearrangement links TRBV7-8 to TRBJ1-1; the D gene is possibly TRBD1 (6 bases). Germline-derived CDR1 and CDR2 are SGHVS and FQNEAQ. The CDR3 runs 15 residues. V gave up 5 bases and J gave up 7 bases, with 20 bases separating them. This CDR3 is CASSVGGVGANEAFF. The CDR3 bases are TGTGCCAGCAGCGTAGGGGGGGTCGGGGCTAATGAAGCTTTCTTT. Full variable domain (missing parts from reference TRBV7-8 and TRBJ1-1): GAGVSQSPRYKVAKRGQDVALRCDPISGHVSLFWYQQALGQGPEFLTYFQNEAQLDKSGLPSDRFFAERPEGSVSTLKIQRTQQEDSAVYLCASSVGGVGANEAFFGQGTRLTVV.

This chain connects TRBV19 to TRBJ2-7, with a possible D match to TRBD1 (6 bases). CDR1 and CDR2 from the germline V gene are LNHDA and SQIVND (reference sequence). The CDR3 is 14 residues long. V was pared by 3 bases and J by 0 bases, with 9 bases between. The CDR3 sequence: CASSMGTPSYEQYF. The CDR3 DNA follows: TGTGCCAGTAGTATGGGGACACCCTCCTACGAGCAGTACTTC.

The chain uses TRBV7-9 and TRBJ2-1; the match to TRBD2 covers 8 bases. Germline CDR1 SEHNR, CDR2 FQNEAQ (reference sequence). CDR3 length: 15 residues. J gave up 6 bases and V 7 bases, and 11 bases lay outside the gene matches. CDR3 DNA sequence: TGTGCCAGCACCCCCGGCCCCCTAGCGGGCAATGAGCAGTTCTTC. This encodes CASTPGPLAGNEQFF.

V is TRBV5-1 and J is TRBJ2-7, with D unresolved. CDR3 length equals 18 residues. Germline CDR1 reads SGHRS; CDR2 reads YFSETQ. The V and J ends lost 0 bases and 0 bases respectively, with 19 bases between them. DNA for the CDR3: TGCGCCAGCAGCTTGGGGTCCCCGACTCTCCCGAGCTCCTACGAGCAGTACTTC. Translated, it gives CASSLGSPTLPSSYEQYF.

V and J are TRBV7-9 and TRBJ2-5, with 7 bases aligning to TRBD2. The CDR3 runs to 11 residues. The germline V gene encodes CDR1 SEHNR and CDR2 FQNEAQ (reference sequence). Losses at the gene ends were 5 bases for V and 11 bases for J; bases not matched to a gene: 5. DNA for the CDR3: TGTGCCAGCAGCCGCGGGGGAGAGCAGTACTTC. Amino acids: CASSRGGEQYF.

This chain connects TRBV7-9 to TRBJ1-2; D not resolved. The CDR3 is made up of 15 amino acids. V was trimmed by 5 bases and J by 0 bases, leaving 13 bases between them. Germline-derived CDR1 and CDR2 are SEHNR and FQNEAQ (reference sequence). The CDR3 DNA reads as TGTGCCAGCAGCCCTGGATCAGGAACTAACTATGGCTACACCTTC. Translating it yields CASSPGSGTNYGYTF.

V usage is TRBV30 and J usage is TRBJ1-3; D is uncertain. The V and J ends lost 2 bases and 1 base respectively, with 15 bases between them. The CDR3 covers 16 residues. Germline lookup yields CDR1 GTSNPN and CDR2 SVGIG (reference sequence). The CDR3 DNA reads TGTGCCTGGAGTAAGACGGGAAGGGCTTCTGGAAACACCATATATTTT. Its protein product is CAWSKTGRASGNTIYF.